A single sample gave rise to the 11 T cell receptor beta chains below, sequenced in a study of blood T cell repertoires in COVID-19. The table came from immunoSEQ multiplex PCR; TCRdb's copy has only in-frame clones and leaves some out. The data contain about 200,000 clones, 70% to 90% of them singletons. Input material: peripheral blood. The receptors derive from a man aged 55 to 70 with acute or convalescent COVID-19.

V usage is TRBV6-5 and J usage is TRBJ1-2; D perhaps matches TRBD1 (5 bases). With 2 bases removed from V and 5 bases from J, the gap between germline ends came to 9 bases. Germline loops: CDR1 MNHEY, CDR2 SVGAGI. The length of the CDR3 is 13 residues. Here the CDR3 reads CASSYRGKYGYTF. The CDR3 DNA reads TGTGCCAGCAGTTACCGGGGGAAATATGGCTACACCTTC.

A single count supports this clone. CDR3 loop: CASSFSRTAYRGYTF. CDR3 bases: TGTGCCAGTAGTTTCTCCCGGACAGCGTATCGGGGCTACACCTTC. This chain uses TRBV19 with TRBJ1-2, with D maybe TRBD1 (6 bases). Germline CDR1 reads LNHDA; CDR2 reads SQIVND (reference sequence). This CDR3 spans 15 amino acids. The germline V and J ends were trimmed by 5 bases and 8 bases, with 21 bases remaining between them.

The chain has TRBV19 and TRBJ2-3, with TRBD2 matching 10 bases. With V trimmed by 3 bases and J by 5 bases, 2 bases remained unmatched. Germline V CDR1 and CDR2: LNHDA, SQIVND (reference sequence). The CDR3 runs 14 residues. CDR3 sequence: CASSIGTSVDTQYF. Written as DNA, the CDR3 is TGTGCCAGTAGTATCGGGACTAGCGTAGATACGCAGTATTTT.

This clone is a singleton in its sample. The rearrangement links TRBV5-4 to TRBJ2-7; 10 bases agree with TRBD2. Germline assignment: CDR1 SGHNT and CDR2 YYREEE (reference sequence). The CDR3 is 17 amino acids. Losses at the gene ends were 0 bases for V and 1 base for J; bases not matched to a gene: 7. CDR3 nucleotides: TGTGCCAGCAGCTTGGTAATAGCGGGAGGCCGATCCTACGAGCAGTACTTC. Amino acids: CASSLVIAGGRSYEQYF.

The chain has TRBV28 and TRBJ2-7; tentatively, D is TRBD2 (5 bases). Trimming took off 6 bases at V and 4 bases at J, with 13 bases between the two ends. Germline V gene sequence: CDR1 MDHEN, CDR2 SYDVKM. There are 13 residues in the CDR3. CDR3 sequence (DNA): TGTGCCAGCAGACCCAGCGGTCTATACGAGCAGTACTTC. It translates to CASRPSGLYEQYF.

The J gene is TRBJ2-1, the V gene TRBV11-2; 9 positions agree with TRBD2. With 5 bases clipped from V and 5 bases from J, the junction kept 7 bases outside the gene matches. The CDR3 loop spans 15 amino acids. Germline V lookup: CDR1 SGHAT, CDR2 FQNNGV. The CDR3 loop is CASSLGAGGDNEQFF. The DNA of the CDR3 is TGTGCCAGCAGCCTGGGAGCGGGAGGCGACAATGAGCAGTTCTTC.

The J gene is TRBJ2-6, the V gene TRBV19, with 9 bases matching TRBD1. This CDR3 contains 17 residues. After removal of 4 bases from V and 2 bases from J, the junction contained 6 bases not matched to a gene. The germline V gene has CDR1 LNHDA and CDR2 SQIVND (reference sequence). The CDR3 loop reads CASSTGQGVAGANVLTF. In DNA form, the CDR3 reads TGTGCCAGTAGTACGGGACAGGGAGTAGCTGGGGCCAACGTCCTGACTTTC.

CDR3 residues: CASSPQGFYGYTF. The CDR3 DNA is TGTGCCAGCAGTCCACAGGGCTTCTATGGCTACACCTTC. The rearrangement joins TRBV12-3 or TRBV12-4 to TRBJ1-2, with D perhaps matching TRBD1 (6 bases). V lost 5 bases to trimming and J lost 4 bases, with 11 bases between them. This CDR3 has 13 residues.

The chain recombines TRBV5-1 with TRBJ2-1; 8 positions agree with TRBD2. Trimming took 0 bases from V and 7 from J; bases not matched to a gene: 3. The CDR3 runs 14 residues. CDR1 and CDR2 from the germline V gene are SGHRS and YFSETQ. This CDR3 is CASSLGLARNEQFF. DNA of the CDR3: TGCGCCAGCAGCTTGGGACTAGCGAGGAATGAGCAGTTCTTC. Drawing the rest from reference TRBV5-1 and TRBJ2-1, the complete variable domain is KAGVTQTPRYLIKTRGQQVTLSCSPISGHRSVSWYQQTPGQGLQFLFEYFSETQRNKGNFPGRFSGRQFSNSRSEMNVSTLELGDSALYLCASSLGLARNEQFFGPGTRLTVL.

This chain links TRBV28 with TRBJ1-2; 8 positions agree with TRBD1. The CDR3 length is 15 residues. The V and J ends lost 5 bases and 5 bases, in that order; junction bases with no gene match: 10. Germline V gives CDR1 MDHEN, CDR2 SYDVKM. Written as DNA, the CDR3 is TGTGCCAGCAGTCAGAGGACAGGGTCGATTTATGGCTACACCTTC. It specifies CASSQRTGSIYGYTF.

This clone is a singleton in its sample. DNA for the CDR3: TGCAGCGCCCGTGCAGGTAGCGTGTTCTTC. Its protein is CSARAGSVFF. J is TRBJ2-1 and V is TRBV29-1; D is perhaps TRBD2 (5 bases). Trimming stripped 7 bases from V and 15 bases from J, with 16 bases between. Germline assignment: CDR1 SQVTM and CDR2 ANQGSEA. The CDR3 extends over 10 amino acids.